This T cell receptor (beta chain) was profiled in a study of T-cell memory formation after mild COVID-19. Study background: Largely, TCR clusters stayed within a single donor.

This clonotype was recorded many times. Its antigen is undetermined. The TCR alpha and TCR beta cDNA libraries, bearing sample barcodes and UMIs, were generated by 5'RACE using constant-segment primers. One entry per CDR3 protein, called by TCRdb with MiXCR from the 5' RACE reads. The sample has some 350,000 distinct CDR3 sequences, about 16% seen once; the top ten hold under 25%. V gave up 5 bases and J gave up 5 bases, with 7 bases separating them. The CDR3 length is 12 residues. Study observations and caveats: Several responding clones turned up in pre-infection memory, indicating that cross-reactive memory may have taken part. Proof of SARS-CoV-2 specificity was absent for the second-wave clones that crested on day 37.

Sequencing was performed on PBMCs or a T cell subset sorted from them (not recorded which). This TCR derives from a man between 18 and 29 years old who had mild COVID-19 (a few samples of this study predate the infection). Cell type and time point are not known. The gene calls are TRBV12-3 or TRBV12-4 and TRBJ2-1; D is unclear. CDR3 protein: CASSTQNNEQFF. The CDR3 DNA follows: TGTGCCAGCAGTACCCAGAACAATGAGCAGTTCTTC.